The next 28 T cell receptor beta chains were all read from a single sample in a study of blood T cells in healthy people across ages. A sample-barcoded 5' primer and a J-beta primer mix were used in a second PCR of about 7 to 12 cycles. TCRdb fed the 5' RACE reads into MiXCR, producing one record per CDR3 protein. The sample has roughly 2 million distinct CDR3 sequences, 40% to 55% seen once. The specimen was blood. The origin of the receptors is a middle-aged woman in good health.

The chain links TRBV20-1 to TRBJ2-1; the match to TRBD1 covers 8 bases. Germline-derived CDR1 and CDR2 are DFQATT and SNEGSKA (reference sequence). The V segment lost 0 bases and the J segment 6 bases; nucleotides outside the gene matches: 7. This CDR3 is 15 amino acids long. The CDR3 reads CSARDRGRRGNEQFF. The CDR3 coding sequence is TGCAGTGCTAGAGACAGGGGGCGACGTGGCAATGAGCAGTTCTTC.

The rearrangement joins TRBV5-1 to TRBJ2-7, with TRBD2 matching over 9 bases. Trimming removed 6 bases from V and 2 bases from J; junction bases left unmatched: 12. The length of the CDR3 is 16 residues. The germline V gene has CDR1 SGHRS and CDR2 YFSETQ. The CDR3 protein is CASTLGASGVPYEQYF. CDR3 coding DNA: TGCGCCAGCACCCTGGGGGCTAGCGGGGTCCCCTACGAGCAGTACTTC.

This clonotype was detected only a few times. The chain's CDR3 is CASSHLYNEQFF. CDR3 coding DNA: TGTGCCAGCAGCCACCTGTACAATGAGCAGTTCTTC. V usage is TRBV3-1 and J usage is TRBJ2-1; D gene unclear. This CDR3 region has 12 residues. Germline loops: CDR1 LGHDT, CDR2 YNNKEL (reference sequence). Trimming removed 3 bases from V and 4 bases from J, with 4 bases in between.

This clonotype came up a few times. The J gene is TRBJ2-4, the V gene TRBV4-2; possibly TRBD1 for D (6 bases). With 2 bases removed from V and 6 bases from J, the gap between germline ends came to 11 bases. Germline-derived CDR1 and CDR2 are LGHNA and YNFKEQ. This CDR3 contains 14 residues. This chain's CDR3 is CASSQSLRGNIQYF. CDR3 nucleotides: TGTGCCAGCAGCCAATCTCTCAGGGGAAACATTCAGTACTTC.

This clonotype was seen a handful of times. The chain links TRBV4-1 to TRBJ2-7; maybe TRBD1 (5 bases). The V gene lost 5 bases and the J gene lost 5 bases, with 10 bases spanning the gap. Germline assignment: CDR1 MGHRA and CDR2 YSYEKL. This CDR3 region has 12 residues. CDR3 sequence: CASSSDKDEQYF. The CDR3 nucleotides read TGCGCCAGCAGCTCGGACAAGGACGAGCAGTACTTC.

The V and J genes are TRBV6-1 and TRBJ1-2; 9 nucleotides line up with TRBD1. The CDR3 runs 15 residues. V gave up 4 bases and J gave up 5 bases; unmatched junction bases: 8. Germline assignment: CDR1 MNHNS and CDR2 SASEGT. In DNA, the CDR3 is TGTGCCAGCAGTGCGCTACCGGGACAGGGATATGGCTACACCTTC. This codes for CASSALPGQGYGYTF.

The chain has TRBV20-1 and TRBJ1-1; D remains unclear. Germline assignment: CDR1 DFQATT and CDR2 SNEGSKA (reference sequence). CDR3 length: 14 residues. Trimming stripped 4 bases from V and 0 bases from J, with 12 bases between. CDR3 protein: CSATVPQLNTEAFF. Here the CDR3 DNA reads TGCAGTGCTACAGTTCCACAGCTGAACACTGAAGCTTTCTTT.

The chain couples TRBV12-3 or TRBV12-4 to TRBJ2-5; the match to TRBD2 covers 10 bases. CDR3 length equals 13 residues. The V and J ends lost 1 base and 10 bases, in that order; junction bases with no gene match: 3. CDR3 sequence (DNA): TGTGCCAGCAGTTTAGGGGTAGCGGGGGGCCAGTACTTC. Translating gives CASSLGVAGGQYF.

This sequence joins TRBV11-2 and TRBJ2-1, with a tentative D call TRBD2 (6 bases). Trimming took 0 bases from V and 15 from J, leaving 15 bases between them. CDR1 is SGHAT, CDR2 FQNNGV, per germline. The CDR3 sequence is 13 residues long. The CDR3 spells CASSLDQWTIGFF. The CDR3 DNA follows: TGTGCCAGCAGCTTAGATCAGTGGACTATTGGGTTCTTC.

In its sample, this clonotype was seen a few times. The chain couples TRBV5-5 to TRBJ2-5, with 8 positions matching TRBD2. Germline CDR1 reads SGHKS; CDR2 reads YYEKEE (reference sequence). The CDR3 contains 15 residues. V lost 3 bases and J lost 3; bases outside the gene matches: 7. The CDR3 DNA is TGTGCCAGCAGCTATGGACTAGCTAGGGAAGAGACCCAGTACTTC. This codes for CASSYGLAREETQYF.

The V call is TRBV9, the J call TRBJ2-5; the D is unclear. The CDR3 spans 16 residues. V gave up 0 bases and J gave up 0 bases, with 12 bases separating them. The germline CDR1 and CDR2 sequences are SGDLS and YYNGEE. The CDR3 is CASSVGPGNYQETQYF. CDR3 in DNA: TGTGCCAGCAGCGTAGGCCCAGGAAACTACCAAGAGACCCAGTACTTC.

This clonotype showed up just a few times. V and J are TRBV15 and TRBJ2-5; 11 positions agree with TRBD1. V lost 5 bases, J lost 2 bases, and 10 bases stayed unmatched. The CDR3 length is 17 residues. The germline CDR1 and CDR2 sequences are LNHNV and YYDKDF (reference sequence). CDR3 bases: TGTGCCACCAGCGGGTATGCTGGGACAGGGGGACAAGAGACCCAGTACTTC. Its protein is CATSGYAGTGGQETQYF.

The chain has TRBV9 and TRBJ1-2, with 8 nucleotides matching TRBD1. J lost 0 bases, V lost 0 bases, and 1 base had no gene match. The CDR3 runs to 15 residues. CDR1 and CDR2 (germline): SGDLS, YYNGEE. In nucleotides, the CDR3 is TGTGCCAGCAGCGTAGAACAGGGGGCTAACTATGGCTACACCTTC. This sequence encodes CASSVEQGANYGYTF.

This sequence joins TRBV27 and TRBJ2-7; D gene unclear. Germline V CDR1 and CDR2: MNHEY, SMNVEV (reference sequence). CDR3 length: 15 residues. Trimming removed 1 base from V and 3 bases from J, with 13 bases in between. The CDR3 loop is CASSLYVRTRYEQYF. DNA for the CDR3: TGTGCCAGCAGTTTATATGTAAGGACGCGCTACGAGCAGTACTTC.

For the CDR3, the DNA is TGTGCCACCCCATCTGGACAGGGGAACTATGGCTACACCTTC. Amino acids: CATPSGQGNYGYTF. This chain connects TRBV28 to TRBJ1-2; 9 nucleotides line up with TRBD1. This CDR3 comprises 14 residues. The J segment lost 2 bases and the V segment lost 10 bases, leaving 8 bases of the junction unmatched. Germline V gene data show CDR1 as MDHEN and CDR2 as SYDVKM.

Here the CDR3 DNA reads TGTGCCAGCAGCTTGGGTCCCGGGCACTATGGCTACACCTTC. Protein: CASSLGPGHYGYTF. The rearrangement uses TRBV5-5 and TRBJ1-2; the D is unclear. Trimming took 0 bases from V and 3 from J, leaving 9 bases between them. Per the germline V gene, CDR1 is SGHKS and CDR2 is YYEKEE (reference sequence). The CDR3 extends over 14 amino acids.

This clonotype has only one observation. The junction differs from germline at one of its ends, possibly a read error. V gene TRBV4-2 combines with J gene TRBJ1-2; D is undetermined. The germline CDR1 and CDR2 sequences are LGHNA and YNFKEQ. The CDR3 is made up of 15 amino acids. The CDR3 DNA is TGTGCCAGCAGCCAAGGACGGCTAGCTAACCATGGCTACACCTTC. It is translated as CASSQGRLANHGYTF.

This clonotype was seen more than once but under ten times. V and J are TRBV4-1 and TRBJ2-5, with a tentative D call TRBD2 (6 bases). Germline CDR1 reads MGHRA; CDR2 reads YSYEKL. Trimming pared 4 bases from V and 5 bases from J, leaving 20 bases between. The CDR3 totals 16 residues. CDR3: CASSLSRASVGETQYF. As DNA, the CDR3 is TGCGCCAGCAGCCTGAGCAGGGCTAGCGTCGGGGAGACCCAGTACTTC.

The genes are TRBV6-6 and TRBJ2-7; D uncertain. This CDR3 region has 13 residues. Trimming left V 2 bases short and J 4 bases short, with 9 bases between. The V gene's germline CDR1 is MNHNY and CDR2 SVGAGI (reference sequence). The CDR3, as DNA: TGTGCCAGCAGTTACCGTCCAAATTACGAGCAGTACTTC. This translates into CASSYRPNYEQYF.

This chain uses TRBV6-5 with TRBJ1-2, with 7 bases aligning to TRBD1. The CDR3 sequence is 14 residues long. In germline, CDR1 is MNHEY, CDR2 SVGAGI. V trimming: 6 bases; J trimming: 6 bases; junction bases outside the gene matches: 10. The CDR3 DNA sequence: TGTGCCAGCAGCCCTATGACAGGGTCCCATGGCTACACCTTC. Translation: CASSPMTGSHGYTF.

The chain combines TRBV28 with TRBJ1-2; 9 nucleotides agree with TRBD1. J was trimmed by 3 bases and V by 7 bases; bases with no gene match: 9. Germline V gene data show CDR1 as MDHEN and CDR2 as SYDVKM. The CDR3 sequence is 15 residues long. CDR3 DNA sequence: TGTGCCAGCAATTCTGTGGGACAGGGTTACTATGGCTACACCTTC. This sequence encodes CASNSVGQGYYGYTF.

V and J are TRBV9 and TRBJ2-4; TRBD1 might be the D (5 bases). The CDR3 runs to 18 residues. V was clipped by 4 bases and J by 1 base, with 21 bases between them. CDR1 is SGDLS, CDR2 YYNGEE, per germline. The CDR3 sequence: CASSPPMRQGRAKNIQYF. The CDR3 nucleotides read TGTGCCAGCAGCCCCCCTATGCGGCAGGGCCGGGCCAAAAACATTCAGTACTTC.

V gene TRBV5-6 combines with J gene TRBJ2-4; 7 nucleotides agree with TRBD2. TRBJ2-7 matches the DNA end more closely, so the J call is doubtful. Germline V gives CDR1 SGHDT, CDR2 YYEEEE. The CDR3 sequence is 13 residues long. The CDR3 spells CASSFGTINEQYF. The DNA of the CDR3 is TGTGCCAGCAGCTTCGGGACTATAAACGAGCAGTACTTC.

The chain recombines TRBV27 with TRBJ1-2; D perhaps matches TRBD1 (5 bases). Germline loops: CDR1 MNHEY, CDR2 SMNVEV (reference sequence). The V and J ends lost 7 bases and 3 bases respectively, with 15 bases between them. The CDR3 is 14 residues long. DNA of the CDR3: TGTGCCAGCAAGCCACCGCAGGGCCACTATGGCTACACCTTC. Translating gives CASKPPQGHYGYTF.

The chain employs TRBV7-2 and TRBJ1-1, with 9 bases that match TRBD1. The CDR3 contains 16 residues. Germline trimming cut 5 bases from V and 5 bases from J; bases unmatched to any gene: 12. The V gene's germline CDR1 is SGHTA and CDR2 FQGNSA. CDR3 amino acids: CASSPRWDRVGTEAFF. The CDR3 nucleotides are TGTGCCAGCAGCCCTAGGTGGGACAGGGTGGGGACTGAAGCTTTCTTT. The full variable domain, with the rest looked up from reference TRBV7-2 and TRBJ1-1, is GAGVSQSPSNKVTEKGKDVELRCDPISGHTALYWYRQSLGQGLEFLIYFQGNSAPDKSGLPSDRFSAERTGGSVSTLTIQRTQQEDSAVYLCASSPRWDRVGTEAFFGQGTRLTVV.

The chain uses TRBV6-2 or TRBV6-3 and TRBJ2-7; D is perhaps TRBD2 (6 bases). Germline values: CDR1 MNHEY, CDR2 SVGEGT. Trimming took 9 bases from V and 3 from J, leaving 12 bases between them. CDR3 length: 12 amino acids. CDR3: CARPHGGYEQYF. The CDR3 region has the DNA TGTGCCAGACCCCACGGGGGCTACGAGCAGTACTTC.

The rearrangement joins TRBV27 to TRBJ1-6, with 8 bases matching TRBD1. The V and J ends lost 4 bases and 6 bases, in that order; junction bases with no gene match: 8. The CDR3 loop spans 16 amino acids. Germline V gene data show CDR1 as MNHEY and CDR2 as SMNVEV (reference sequence). In DNA form, the CDR3 reads TGTGCCAGCAGTTCCTGGACAGGGCCTGGTAATTCACCCCTCCACTTT. Amino acid sequence: CASSSWTGPGNSPLHF.

This chain joins TRBV6-2 or TRBV6-3 and TRBJ2-3; no reliable D call. This CDR3 has 17 amino acids. Trimming shortened V by 2 bases and J by 2 bases, and 17 bases separated the two germline ends. Germline V gene data show CDR1 as MNHEY and CDR2 as SVGEGT. This CDR3 reads CASSYSASPPDTDTQYF. The CDR3 DNA is TGTGCCAGCAGTTACAGCGCAAGCCCCCCGGACACAGATACGCAGTATTTT.